This TCR beta chain was retrieved from a study of early T cells in non-severe SARS-CoV-2 infection. TCRdb analysed the 5' RACE reads with MiXCR anew, one entry per CDR3 protein. This sample has approximately 23,000 distinct CDR3 sequences, with roughly 4% found just once. The CDR3 has 14 residues. The J segment lost 5 bases and the V segment lost 4 bases, leaving 1 base of the junction unmatched. Germline values: CDR1 WSHSY, CDR2 SAAADI. This clonotype was detected ten times or more. This TCR was recovered from an adult who was a healthcare worker with PCR-confirmed SARS-CoV-2 infection or an uninfected control (not recorded which). The rearrangement uses TRBV10-2 and TRBJ2-1, with 11 bases matching TRBD2. Sequences were obtained from whole blood. As DNA, the CDR3 is TGCGCCAGCAGTGTACTAGCGGGGGACAATGAGCAGTTCTTC. Translation gives CASSVLAGDNEQFF.